This T cell receptor (beta chain) was profiled in a study of identical twins. General study results and limits: Zero-insertion analyses might be partly confounded by invariant T cells like MAIT and iNKT. In cord blood, abundant beta clonotypes had fewer insertions; memory showed no trend.

TCRdb reanalysed the 5' RACE reads using MiXCR and keeps one entry per CDR3 protein. Of 460,000 or so distinct CDR3 sequences detected, 11% to 15% appear once; the ten largest clones hold about 0.52%. A remark on this clonotype: Its antigen is as yet unknown.

This sample also belongs to another study, concerning yellow fever vaccine responses in identical twins.

The TCR was taken from a woman between 18 and 30 years old in good health. Sample: CD4+ T cells sorted from blood.

The CDR3 region is CASSHPGTSGSFEGSYEQYF. The CDR3 region has the DNA TGTGCCAGCAGCCACCCGGGGACTAGCGGGAGTTTTGAGGGCTCCTACGAGCAGTACTTC. The J gene is TRBJ2-7, the V gene TRBV11-2; TRBD2 matches 14 bases. The CDR3 totals 20 residues. Germline lookup yields CDR1 SGHAT and CDR2 FQNNGV. V dropped 5 bases and J dropped 0; count of bases not matched to a gene: 15.